A selection of T cell receptor beta chains follows, all from one sample in a study of blood T cell repertoires in COVID-19. The table came from immunoSEQ multiplex PCR; TCRdb's copy has only in-frame clones and leaves some out. This table has hundreds of thousands of clones, over 80% appearing once. Material: peripheral blood. All receptors derive from a woman in her seventies with active or convalescent COVID-19. Each CDR3 is given with its conserved first and last residue. Fields, in order: CDR3 DNA, CDR3 protein, V gene, clone size, J gene, D gene. A D gene is named only where the DNA matches it firmly. The size of a clone is reported for some rows only, either as once, few or many, or as a class for expanded clones.

CDR3nt: TGTGCCAGCAGCTTGGCCGTACTAGCGAACTCCTACAATGAGCAGTTCTTC
CDR3aa: CASSLAVLANSYNEQFF
v_gene: TRBV5-4
abundance: -
j_gene: TRBJ2-1
d_gene: TRBD2

CDR3nt: TGTGCCAGCAGCTTCTCGGGAGGAGAGACCCAGTACTTC
CDR3aa: CASSFSGGETQYF
v_gene: TRBV11-3
abundance: once
j_gene: TRBJ2-5
d_gene: TRBD2

CDR3nt: TGCAGCGCCCAAAACAGGGGGAAGGAAAAACTGTTTTTT
CDR3aa: CSAQNRGKEKLFF
v_gene: TRBV29-1
abundance: once
j_gene: TRBJ1-4
d_gene: TRBD1

CDR3nt: TGTGCCAGCAGAGGGACAGGGGATCCCTACTATGGCTACACCTTC
CDR3aa: CASRGTGDPYYGYTF
v_gene: TRBV28
abundance: -
j_gene: TRBJ1-2
d_gene: TRBD1

CDR3nt: TGTGCCAGCAGTTACAACGGACATAGCAATCAGCCCCAGCATTTT
CDR3aa: CASSYNGHSNQPQHF
v_gene: TRBV6-5
abundance: -
j_gene: TRBJ1-5
d_gene: -

CDR3nt: TGTGCCAGTAGTTCTCCGGGGTACGAGCAGTACTTC
CDR3aa: CASSSPGYEQYF
v_gene: TRBV19
abundance: -
j_gene: TRBJ2-7
d_gene: -

CDR3nt: TGTGCCAATAGTGGACATTTGATCTCACCCCTCCACTTT
CDR3aa: CANSGHLISPLHF
v_gene: TRBV19
abundance: -
j_gene: TRBJ1-6
d_gene: -

CDR3nt: TGTGCCAGCAGCCCCTCGGCTAGCGGGGTCGAGCAGTACTTC
CDR3aa: CASSPSASGVEQYF
v_gene: TRBV3-1/TRBV3-2
abundance: few
j_gene: TRBJ2-7
d_gene: TRBD2

CDR3nt: TGCGCCAGCAGCCAAGTATTCGGCGGGGCCCCTCCTCTCTCTGGGGCCAACGTCCTGACTTTC
CDR3aa: CASSQVFGGAPPLSGANVLTF
v_gene: TRBV4-1
abundance: -
j_gene: TRBJ2-6
d_gene: -

CDR3nt: TGTGCCAGCAGCTCGGGTAGCGGGAGTGGTCCCGGGGAGCTGTTTTTT
CDR3aa: CASSSGSGSGPGELFF
v_gene: TRBV3-1/TRBV3-2
abundance: -
j_gene: TRBJ2-2
d_gene: TRBD2

CDR3nt: TGTGCCAGCAGTCCTCCCAGCGGGGGTTCCGGGTTCTTC
CDR3aa: CASSPPSGGSGFF
v_gene: TRBV6-6
abundance: -
j_gene: TRBJ2-1
d_gene: TRBD2

CDR3nt: TGTGCCAGCAGGGCTACAGGGGCAGATACGCAGTATTTT
CDR3aa: CASRATGADTQYF
v_gene: TRBV2
abundance: -
j_gene: TRBJ2-3
d_gene: TRBD1

CDR3nt: TGCGCCAGCAGTTCGGACTCACCGAACACCGGGGAGCTGTTTTTT
CDR3aa: CASSSDSPNTGELFF
v_gene: TRBV5-1
abundance: -
j_gene: TRBJ2-2
d_gene: -

CDR3nt: TGCGCCAGCAGCCTCGGCGGGGGGCAAATTGGTGGCTACACCTTC
CDR3aa: CASSLGGGQIGGYTF
v_gene: TRBV4-1
abundance: -
j_gene: TRBJ1-2
d_gene: -

CDR3nt: TGTGCCAGCCGCCCCCCAGTCCAAGAGACCCAGTACTTC
CDR3aa: CASRPPVQETQYF
v_gene: TRBV28
abundance: -
j_gene: TRBJ2-5
d_gene: -

CDR3nt: TGTGCCAGCATCGGCGAGGCTTCCTACGAGCAGTACTTC
CDR3aa: CASIGEASYEQYF
v_gene: TRBV11-2
abundance: -
j_gene: TRBJ2-7
d_gene: -

CDR3nt: TGTGCCAGTAGGGAGACAGGGTCCTATAATTCACCCCTCCACTTT
CDR3aa: CASRETGSYNSPLHF
v_gene: TRBV19
abundance: -
j_gene: TRBJ1-6
d_gene: TRBD1

CDR3nt: TGTGCCAGCAGCCCTTGGGGGGGGCACTACGAGCAGTACTTC
CDR3aa: CASSPWGGHYEQYF
v_gene: TRBV5-5
abundance: -
j_gene: TRBJ2-7
d_gene: -

CDR3nt: TGTGCCAGCAGCCAAGATGCCCCGACTAGCGGGAGCACCTACGAGCAGTACTTC
CDR3aa: CASSQDAPTSGSTYEQYF
v_gene: TRBV4-2
abundance: -
j_gene: TRBJ2-7
d_gene: TRBD2

CDR3nt: TGTGCCAGTAGTTCCCGCCACAGGGCCTTAACTGAAGCTTTCTTT
CDR3aa: CASSSRHRALTEAFF
v_gene: TRBV19
abundance: once
j_gene: TRBJ1-1
d_gene: -

CDR3nt: TGTGCCAGCAGCCGTACAAGAACTAATGAAAAACTGTTTTTT
CDR3aa: CASSRTRTNEKLFF
v_gene: TRBV5-5
abundance: -
j_gene: TRBJ1-4
d_gene: -

CDR3nt: TGCAGCGTCGGTCGAGAGAACACTGAAGCTTTCTTT
CDR3aa: CSVGRENTEAFF
v_gene: TRBV29-1
abundance: -
j_gene: TRBJ1-1
d_gene: -

CDR3nt: TGTGCCAGTAGTAAGAGCGGGAGGGCTTTCGTAAATTACACCGGGGAGCTGTTTTTT
CDR3aa: CASSKSGRAFVNYTGELFF
v_gene: TRBV6-2/TRBV6-3
abundance: -
j_gene: TRBJ2-2
d_gene: TRBD2

CDR3nt: TGTGCCATCAGTGAGTCGGCAAGTACTGGAAACACCATATATTTT
CDR3aa: CAISESASTGNTIYF
v_gene: TRBV10-3
abundance: -
j_gene: TRBJ1-3
d_gene: -

CDR3nt: TGTGCCAGCAGTCTCCTAGCGGTCCCCGGGGAGCTGTTTTTT
CDR3aa: CASSLLAVPGELFF
v_gene: TRBV27
abundance: -
j_gene: TRBJ2-2
d_gene: TRBD2

CDR3nt: TGCAGCGTTGTCCCCACAGACCACTACGAGCAGTACTTC
CDR3aa: CSVVPTDHYEQYF
v_gene: TRBV29-1
abundance: -
j_gene: TRBJ2-7
d_gene: -

CDR3nt: TGTGCCAGCAGCCGTACCTCGGACAGGACAGAGAGGCAGTACTTC
CDR3aa: CASSRTSDRTERQYF
v_gene: TRBV4-2
abundance: few
j_gene: TRBJ2-7
d_gene: TRBD1

CDR3nt: TGTGCCAGCAGTTACATGCCTCTCCGAGGGCAGCCCCAGCATTTT
CDR3aa: CASSYMPLRGQPQHF
v_gene: TRBV6-5
abundance: -
j_gene: TRBJ1-5
d_gene: -

CDR3nt: TGTGCCACCAGTGAGGGGACAGGGAGCGCTGAAGCTTTCTTT
CDR3aa: CATSEGTGSAEAFF
v_gene: TRBV24-1
abundance: once
j_gene: TRBJ1-1
d_gene: TRBD1

CDR3nt: TGTGCCAGCAGCTCCCATAGACTAGCGGGGGGTGGTGATACGCAGTATTTT
CDR3aa: CASSSHRLAGGGDTQYF
v_gene: TRBV7-2
abundance: -
j_gene: TRBJ2-3
d_gene: TRBD2

CDR3nt: TGTGCTAGTGGTTTGGTAGCGGGAGCCATCACAGATACGCAGTATTTT
CDR3aa: CASGLVAGAITDTQYF
v_gene: TRBV12-5
abundance: -
j_gene: TRBJ2-3
d_gene: TRBD2

CDR3nt: TGTGCCAGCAGTTACAGGGAGTGGGAAGAGACCCAGTACTTC
CDR3aa: CASSYREWEETQYF
v_gene: TRBV6-2/TRBV6-3
abundance: -
j_gene: TRBJ2-5
d_gene: -

CDR3nt: TGTGCCAGCAGCCAGGTCACCGGGGAGGGCGGGGAGCTGTTTTTT
CDR3aa: CASSQVTGEGGELFF
v_gene: TRBV7-3
abundance: -
j_gene: TRBJ2-2
d_gene: TRBD2